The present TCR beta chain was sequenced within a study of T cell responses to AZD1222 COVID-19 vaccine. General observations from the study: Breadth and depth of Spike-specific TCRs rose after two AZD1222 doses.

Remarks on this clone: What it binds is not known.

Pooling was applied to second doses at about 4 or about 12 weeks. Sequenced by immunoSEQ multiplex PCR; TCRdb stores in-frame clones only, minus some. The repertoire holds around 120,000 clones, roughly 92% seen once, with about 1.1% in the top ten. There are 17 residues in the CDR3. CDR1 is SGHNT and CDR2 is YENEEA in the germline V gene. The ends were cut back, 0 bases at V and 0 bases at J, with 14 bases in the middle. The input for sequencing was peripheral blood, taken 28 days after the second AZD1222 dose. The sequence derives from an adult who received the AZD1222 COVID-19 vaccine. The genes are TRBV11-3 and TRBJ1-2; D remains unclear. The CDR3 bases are TGTGCCAGCAGCTTAGAGGCAGGATCCTTAGCTAACTATGGCTACACCTTC. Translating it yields CASSLEAGSLANYGYTF. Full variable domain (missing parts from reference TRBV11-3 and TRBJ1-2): EAGVVQSPRYKIIEKKQPVAFWCNPISGHNTLYWYLQNLGQGPELLIRYENEEAVDDSQLPKDRFSAERLKGVDSTLKIQPAELGDSAVYLCASSLEAGSLANYGYTFGSGTRLTVV.